This T cell receptor (beta chain) was sequenced for a study of T cell responses to AZD1222 COVID-19 vaccine. Broader study findings: Reports indicate that nearly half of spike-specific TCRs are directed at unmutated variant regions. Donors were mostly white British, more females; clonal diversity possibly underestimated.

The CDR3 loop spans 14 amino acids. Germline loops: CDR1 SGHVS, CDR2 FQNEAQ. Unmatched junction bases numbered 9, after V lost 10 bases and J lost 5 bases. Data came from immunoSEQ multiplex PCR; TCRdb stores just in-frame clones and leaves some out. The data show about 92,000 clones, around 90% seen once. This clone has more than one count but fewer than ten. Its antigen is not known. This TCR derives from an adult in good health. J is TRBJ1-4 and V is TRBV7-8, with 8 bases matching TRBD1. The specimen comprised peripheral blood, sampled on day 0 of AZD1222 vaccination. CDR3 sequence reads: CATMRTGRNEKLFF. The CDR3 nucleotides read TGTGCCACTATGAGGACAGGGAGGAATGAAAAACTGTTTTTT.